The T cell receptor beta chain described here comes from a study of blood T cell repertoires in COVID-19. Looking at the study overall: Samples taken during acute and convalescent COVID-19 were collected in the United States, Italy and Spain. Nucleic acid was either cDNA or gDNA, and it came from T cells, B-cell-depleted T cells, or PBMCs.

Germline CDR1 reads SGHDN; CDR2 reads FVKESK. Losses at the gene ends were 3 bases for V and 3 bases for J; bases not matched to a gene: 2. There are 15 residues in the CDR3. As handled by the study authors: Researchers report that nucleated cell counts were estimated from reference gene primer amplification. Measured with immunoSEQ multiplex PCR; TCRdb has only the in-frame clones, and not every one. From that table come the V and J calls and clone size; the DNA was used to work out D and trimming. The data contain about 260,000 clones, roughly 87% of them seen just once; the ten biggest clones take up around 0.7%.

Sequenced: peripheral blood. The chain employs TRBV14 and TRBJ2-7, with TRBD2 matching over 13 bases. This clonotype was obtained from a human donor in a cohort sampled during active COVID-19. CDR3 nucleotide sequence: TGTGCCAGCAGCCAGGGACTAGCGGGATACTACGAGCAGTACTTC. Its protein product is CASSQGLAGYYEQYF.